These 9 T cell receptor beta chains were all obtained from the same sample, sequenced in a study of blood T cell repertoires in COVID-19. The table came from immunoSEQ multiplex PCR; TCRdb's copy has only in-frame clones and leaves some out. Seen here are some 170,000 clones, about 87% observed once, and the top ten hold 1.6%. The sample consisted of peripheral blood. Source of these receptors: a woman between 45 and 60 years old with acute or convalescent COVID-19.

The chain combines TRBV18 with TRBJ1-5, with 7 bases that match TRBD1. CDR3 length: 13 amino acids. Germline lookup yields CDR1 KGHSH and CDR2 LQKENI. Unmatched junction bases numbered 5, after V lost 5 bases and J lost 7 bases. CDR3 residues: CASSAQGIQPQHF. CDR3 sequence (DNA): TGTGCCAGCTCAGCACAGGGGATCCAGCCCCAGCATTTT.

The chain joins TRBV3-1 (or the pseudogene TRBV3-2) to TRBJ2-3; D unclear. Germline assignment: CDR1 LGHDT and CDR2 YNNKEL (reference sequence). CDR3 length equals 14 residues. V gave up 0 bases and J gave up 3 bases, with 7 bases separating them. The CDR3, as DNA: TGTGCCAGCAGCCAAGAGAGGTCTACAGATACGCAGTATTTT. Translation gives CASSQERSTDTQYF.

V usage is TRBV23-1 and J usage is TRBJ1-6, with D perhaps matching TRBD1 (6 bases). TRBV23-1 is assigned to the ORF class and has an uncertain function. The CDR3 contains 16 residues. Trimming stripped 8 bases from V and 0 bases from J, with 14 bases between. The CDR3 protein is CASPPGQHSYNSPLHF. CDR3 nucleotides: TGCGCCAGCCCACCGGGACAACACTCCTATAATTCACCCCTCCACTTT.

V gene TRBV7-9 combines with J gene TRBJ2-7; 9 positions agree with TRBD1. Germline trimming cut 4 bases from V and 3 bases from J; bases unmatched to any gene: 10. The germline CDR1 and CDR2 sequences are SEHNR and FQNEAQ (reference sequence). CDR3 size: 16 residues. The CDR3 region has the DNA TGTGCCAGCAGCTCCGGGACAGGGAGCGACTACTACGAGCAGTACTTC. The encoded protein is CASSSGTGSDYYEQYF.

The V call is TRBV11-2, the J call TRBJ1-1, with D possibly being TRBD1 (5 bases). The CDR3 consists of 15 residues. Trimming removed 3 bases from V and 0 bases from J, with 11 bases in between. Germline V gives CDR1 SGHAT, CDR2 FQNNGV. The CDR3 sequence is CASSFQGRMNTEAFF. The DNA for the CDR3 is TGTGCCAGCAGCTTCCAGGGTCGGATGAACACTGAAGCTTTCTTT.

V gene TRBV25-1 combines with J gene TRBJ1-1, with D tentatively TRBD1 (6 bases). Trimming shortened V by 1 base and J by 2 bases, and 14 bases separated the two germline ends. Germline V gene sequence: CDR1 MGHDK, CDR2 SYGVNS. The CDR3 has 16 amino acids. DNA for the CDR3: TGTGCCAGCAGTGAATTGTCTCGGACAGATAACACTGAAGCTTTCTTT. Amino acid sequence: CASSELSRTDNTEAFF.

The rearrangement links TRBV9 to TRBJ2-3; D perhaps matches TRBD1 (6 bases). The germline V gene has CDR1 SGDLS and CDR2 YYNGEE. Deletions cut 2 bases from V and 2 bases from J, with 15 bases between. The CDR3 length is 16 residues. The CDR3 protein is CASSVHGTSHTDTQYF. The CDR3 DNA reads as TGTGCCAGCAGCGTTCATGGGACAAGTCACACAGATACGCAGTATTTT.

The V and J genes are TRBV7-9 and TRBJ2-2; 7 bases match TRBD1. The CDR3 has 14 residues. V shed 7 bases, J shed 5 bases, and the junction held 7 bases outside the gene matches. CDR1 is SEHNR, CDR2 FQNEAQ, per germline (reference sequence). The CDR3 is CASTVGQPTGELFF. CDR3 in DNA: TGTGCCAGCACGGTGGGACAGCCAACCGGGGAGCTGTTTTTT.

The V and J genes are TRBV7-9 and TRBJ2-3, with D perhaps TRBD2 (6 bases). Deletions cut 5 bases from V and 1 base from J, with 13 bases between. The CDR3 consists of 15 residues. Per the germline V gene, CDR1 is SEHNR and CDR2 is FQNEAQ (reference sequence). The CDR3 reads CASSLSGPGTDTQYF. The CDR3 region has the DNA TGTGCCAGCAGCCTTAGCGGCCCCGGCACAGATACGCAGTATTTT. Full variable domain (remainder filled in from reference TRBV7-9 and TRBJ2-3): DTGVSQNPRHKITKRGQNVTFRCDPISEHNRLYWYRQTLGQGPEFLTYFQNEAQLEKSRLLSDRFSAERPKGSFSTLEIQRTEQGDSAMYLCASSLSGPGTDTQYFGPGTRLTVL.